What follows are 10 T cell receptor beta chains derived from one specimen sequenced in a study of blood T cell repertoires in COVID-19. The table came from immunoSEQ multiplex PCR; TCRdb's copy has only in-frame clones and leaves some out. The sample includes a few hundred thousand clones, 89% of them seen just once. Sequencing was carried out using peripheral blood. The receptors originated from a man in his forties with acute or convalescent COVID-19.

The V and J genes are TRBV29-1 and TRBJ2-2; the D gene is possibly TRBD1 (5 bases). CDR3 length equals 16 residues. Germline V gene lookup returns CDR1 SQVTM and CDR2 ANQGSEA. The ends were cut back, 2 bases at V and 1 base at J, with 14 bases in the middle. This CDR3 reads CSVESSKGVNTGELFF. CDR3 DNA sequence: TGCAGCGTTGAAAGCTCGAAAGGGGTGAACACCGGGGAGCTGTTTTTT.

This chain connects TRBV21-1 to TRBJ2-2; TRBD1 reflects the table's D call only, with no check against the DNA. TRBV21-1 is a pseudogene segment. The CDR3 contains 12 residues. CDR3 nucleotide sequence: TGTGCCGGCCGACAGGGGACCGGGGAGCTGTTTTTT. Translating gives CAGRQGTGELFF.

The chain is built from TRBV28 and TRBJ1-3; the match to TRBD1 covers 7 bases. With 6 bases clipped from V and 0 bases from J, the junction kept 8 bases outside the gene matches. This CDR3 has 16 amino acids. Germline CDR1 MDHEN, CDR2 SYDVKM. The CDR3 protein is CASSPNAGGSGNTIYF. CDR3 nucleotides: TGTGCCAGCAGCCCCAATGCAGGGGGCTCTGGAAACACCATATATTTT.

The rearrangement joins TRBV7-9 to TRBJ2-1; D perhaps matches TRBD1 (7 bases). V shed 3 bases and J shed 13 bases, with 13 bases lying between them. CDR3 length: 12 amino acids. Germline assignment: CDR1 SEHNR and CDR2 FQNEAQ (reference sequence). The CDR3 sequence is CASSLRDSRQFF. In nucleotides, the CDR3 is TGTGCCAGCAGCTTGCGGGACAGTCGCCAGTTCTTC.

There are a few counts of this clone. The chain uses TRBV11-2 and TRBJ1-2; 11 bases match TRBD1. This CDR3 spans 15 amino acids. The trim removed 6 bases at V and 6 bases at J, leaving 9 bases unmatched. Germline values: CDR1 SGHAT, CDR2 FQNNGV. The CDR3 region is CASRKGTGGPDGYTF. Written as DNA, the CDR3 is TGTGCCAGCAGGAAAGGGACAGGGGGACCTGATGGCTACACCTTC.

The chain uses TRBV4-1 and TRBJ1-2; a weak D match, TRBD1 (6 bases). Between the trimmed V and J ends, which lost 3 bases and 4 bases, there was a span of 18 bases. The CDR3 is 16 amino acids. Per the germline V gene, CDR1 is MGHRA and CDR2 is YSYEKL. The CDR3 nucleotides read TGCGCCAGCAGCCAGGAGGTCAAGAACAGGGCCTATGGCTACACCTTC. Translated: CASSQEVKNRAYGYTF.

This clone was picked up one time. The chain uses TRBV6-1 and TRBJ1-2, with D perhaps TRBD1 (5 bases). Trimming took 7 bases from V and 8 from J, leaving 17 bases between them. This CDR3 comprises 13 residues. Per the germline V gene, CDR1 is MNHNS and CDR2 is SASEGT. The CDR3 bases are TGTGCCAGCACCCTGGGCAGGGCCTTAGGCTACACCTTC. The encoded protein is CASTLGRALGYTF.

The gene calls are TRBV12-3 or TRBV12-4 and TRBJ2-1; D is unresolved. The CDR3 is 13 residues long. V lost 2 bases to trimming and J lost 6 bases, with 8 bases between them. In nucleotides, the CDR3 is TGTGCCAGCAGTTTAAACTACCGCAATGAGCAGTTCTTC. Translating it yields CASSLNYRNEQFF.

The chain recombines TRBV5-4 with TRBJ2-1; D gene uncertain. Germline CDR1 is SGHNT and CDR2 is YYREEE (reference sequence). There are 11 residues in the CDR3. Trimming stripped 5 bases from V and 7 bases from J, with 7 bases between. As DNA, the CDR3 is TGTGCCAGCAGAACCGGGAATGAGCAGTTCTTC. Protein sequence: CASRTGNEQFF.

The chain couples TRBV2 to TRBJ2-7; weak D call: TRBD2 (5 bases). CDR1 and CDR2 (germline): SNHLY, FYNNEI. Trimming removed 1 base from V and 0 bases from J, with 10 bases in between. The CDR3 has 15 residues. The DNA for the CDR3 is TGTGCCAGCAGTGAAGGCGGGTGGCACTCCTACGAGCAGTACTTC. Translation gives CASSEGGWHSYEQYF.